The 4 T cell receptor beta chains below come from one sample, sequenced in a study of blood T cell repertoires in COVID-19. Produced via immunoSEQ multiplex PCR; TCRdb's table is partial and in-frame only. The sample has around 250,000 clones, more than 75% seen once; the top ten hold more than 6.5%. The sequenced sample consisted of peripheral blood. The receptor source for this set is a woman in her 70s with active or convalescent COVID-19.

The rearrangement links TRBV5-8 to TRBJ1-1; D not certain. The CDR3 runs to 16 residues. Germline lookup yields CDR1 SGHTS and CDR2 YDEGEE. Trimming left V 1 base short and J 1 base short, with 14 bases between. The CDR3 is CASSLRRVAPNTEAFF. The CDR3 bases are TGTGCCAGCAGCTTGAGGAGGGTGGCACCGAACACTGAAGCTTTCTTT. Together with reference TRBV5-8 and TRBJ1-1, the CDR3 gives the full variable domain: EAGVTQSPTHLIKTRGQQATLRCSPISGHTSVYWYQQALGLGLQFLLWYDEGEERNRGNFPPRFSGRQFPNYSSELNVNALELEDSALYLCASSLRRVAPNTEAFFGQGTRLTVV.

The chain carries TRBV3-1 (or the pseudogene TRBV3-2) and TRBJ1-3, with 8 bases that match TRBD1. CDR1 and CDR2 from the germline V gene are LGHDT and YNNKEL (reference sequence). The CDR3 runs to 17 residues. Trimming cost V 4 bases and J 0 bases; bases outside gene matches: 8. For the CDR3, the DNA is TGTGCCAGCAGCCCGCAGGGGGCACAAAGCTCTGGAAACACCATATATTTT. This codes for CASSPQGAQSSGNTIYF.

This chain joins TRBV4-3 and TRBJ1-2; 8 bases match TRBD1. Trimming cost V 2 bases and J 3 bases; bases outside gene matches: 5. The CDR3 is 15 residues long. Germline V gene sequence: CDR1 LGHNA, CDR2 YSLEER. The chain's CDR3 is CASSQLRGHDYGYTF. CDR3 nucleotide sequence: TGCGCCAGCAGCCAACTCAGGGGGCATGACTATGGCTACACCTTC.

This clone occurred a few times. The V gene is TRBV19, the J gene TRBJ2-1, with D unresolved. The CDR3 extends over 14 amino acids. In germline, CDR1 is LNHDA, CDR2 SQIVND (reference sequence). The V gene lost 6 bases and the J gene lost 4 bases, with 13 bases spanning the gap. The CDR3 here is CASSSRLVYNEQFF. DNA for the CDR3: TGTGCCAGTAGCTCTAGACTGGTATACAATGAGCAGTTCTTC.